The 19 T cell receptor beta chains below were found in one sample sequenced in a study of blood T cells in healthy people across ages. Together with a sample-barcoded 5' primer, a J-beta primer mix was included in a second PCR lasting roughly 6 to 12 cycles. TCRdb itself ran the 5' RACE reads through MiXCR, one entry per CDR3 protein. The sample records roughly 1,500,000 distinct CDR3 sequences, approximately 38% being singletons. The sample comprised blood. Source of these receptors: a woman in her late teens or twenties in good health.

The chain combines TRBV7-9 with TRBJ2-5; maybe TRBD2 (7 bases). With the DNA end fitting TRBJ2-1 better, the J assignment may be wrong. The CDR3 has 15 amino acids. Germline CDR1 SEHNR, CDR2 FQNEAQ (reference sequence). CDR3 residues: CASSLALGGLETQFF. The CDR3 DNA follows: TGTGCCAGCAGCTTAGCGCTCGGGGGGCTGGAGACCCAGTTCTTC.

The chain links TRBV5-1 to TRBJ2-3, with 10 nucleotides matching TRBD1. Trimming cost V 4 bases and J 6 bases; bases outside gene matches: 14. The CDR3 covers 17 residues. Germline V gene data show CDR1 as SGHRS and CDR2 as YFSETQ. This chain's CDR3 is CASSTNPGQGTRDTQYF. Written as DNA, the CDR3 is TGCGCCAGCAGCACCAATCCGGGACAGGGGACAAGGGATACGCAGTATTTT.

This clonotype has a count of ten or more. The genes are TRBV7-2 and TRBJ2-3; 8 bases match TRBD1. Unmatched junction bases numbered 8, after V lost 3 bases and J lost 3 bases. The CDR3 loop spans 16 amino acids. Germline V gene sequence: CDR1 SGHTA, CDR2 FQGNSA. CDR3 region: CASSFPDREWTDTQYF. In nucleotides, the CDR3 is TGTGCCAGCAGCTTTCCGGACAGGGAGTGGACAGATACGCAGTATTTT.

The CDR3 DNA is TGTGCCACCTACGGGACAGGGATATTCTCCAATGAGCAGTTCTTC. Protein: CATYGTGIFSNEQFF. V gene TRBV5-5 combines with J gene TRBJ2-1; 9 nucleotides line up with TRBD1. Germline CDR1 reads SGHKS; CDR2 reads YYEKEE (reference sequence). J gave up 6 bases and V 9 bases, and 13 bases lay outside the gene matches. The CDR3 consists of 15 residues.

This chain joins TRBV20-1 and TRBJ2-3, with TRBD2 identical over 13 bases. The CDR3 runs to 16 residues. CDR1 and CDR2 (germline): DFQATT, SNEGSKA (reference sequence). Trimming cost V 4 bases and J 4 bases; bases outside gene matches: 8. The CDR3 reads CSAKKTSGGAADTQYF. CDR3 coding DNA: TGCAGTGCTAAAAAAACTAGCGGGGGGGCCGCAGATACGCAGTATTTT.

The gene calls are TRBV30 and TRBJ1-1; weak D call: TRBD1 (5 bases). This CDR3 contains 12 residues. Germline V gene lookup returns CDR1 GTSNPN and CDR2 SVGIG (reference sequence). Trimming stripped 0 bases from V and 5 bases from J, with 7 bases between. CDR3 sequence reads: CAWSVGGTEAFF. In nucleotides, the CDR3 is TGTGCCTGGAGTGTGGGGGGGACTGAAGCTTTCTTT.

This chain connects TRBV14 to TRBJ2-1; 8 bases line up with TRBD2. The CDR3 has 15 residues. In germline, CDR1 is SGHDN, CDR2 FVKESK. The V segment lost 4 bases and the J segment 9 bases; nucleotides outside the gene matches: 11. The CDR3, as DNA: TGTGCCAGCAGCCGAAGCGGGAGATTAAAGGGTGAGCAGTTCTTC. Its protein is CASSRSGRLKGEQFF.

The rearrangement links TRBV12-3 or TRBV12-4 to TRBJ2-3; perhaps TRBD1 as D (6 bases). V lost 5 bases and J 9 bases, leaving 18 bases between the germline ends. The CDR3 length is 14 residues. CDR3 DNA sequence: TGTGCCAGCAGTGCCAATCAGGGGAAAAACACGCAGTATTTT. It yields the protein CASSANQGKNTQYF.

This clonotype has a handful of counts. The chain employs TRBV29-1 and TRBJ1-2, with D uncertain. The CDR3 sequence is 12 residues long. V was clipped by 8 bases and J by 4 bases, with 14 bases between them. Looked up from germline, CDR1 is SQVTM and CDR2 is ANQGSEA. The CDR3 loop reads CSYGPASYGYTF. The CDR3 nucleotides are TGCAGCTACGGGCCGGCAAGCTATGGCTACACCTTC.

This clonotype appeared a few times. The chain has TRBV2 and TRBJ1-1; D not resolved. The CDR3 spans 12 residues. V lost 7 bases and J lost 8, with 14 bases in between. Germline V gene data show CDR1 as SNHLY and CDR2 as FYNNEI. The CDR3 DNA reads TGTGCCAGCAACGAGGAGCAGCCAGAAGCTTTCTTT. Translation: CASNEEQPEAFF.

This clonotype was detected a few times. The CDR3 here is CSARRGGANEQYF. The CDR3 DNA reads as TGCAGTGCTAGGAGGGGGGGGGCTAACGAGCAGTACTTC. The chain is built from TRBV20-1 and TRBJ2-7; maybe TRBD2 (7 bases). Germline-derived CDR1 and CDR2 are DFQATT and SNEGSKA (reference sequence). The CDR3 is made up of 13 amino acids. With 3 bases removed from V and 5 bases from J, the gap between germline ends came to 14 bases.

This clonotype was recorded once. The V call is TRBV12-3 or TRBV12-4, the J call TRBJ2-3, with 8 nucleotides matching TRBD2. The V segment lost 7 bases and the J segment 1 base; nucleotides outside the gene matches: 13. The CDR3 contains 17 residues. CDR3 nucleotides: TGTGCCAGCATCCTGGGCTCGCGGGGGGCGGGCACAGATACGCAGTATTTT. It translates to CASILGSRGAGTDTQYF.

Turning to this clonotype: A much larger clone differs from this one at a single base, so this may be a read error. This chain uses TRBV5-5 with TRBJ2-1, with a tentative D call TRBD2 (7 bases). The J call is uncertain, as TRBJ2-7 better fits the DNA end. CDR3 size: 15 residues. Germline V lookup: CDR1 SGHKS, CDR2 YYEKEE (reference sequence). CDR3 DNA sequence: TGTGCCAGCAGCTTGGTGAGGGGGGGATACAATGAGCAGTACTTC. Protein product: CASSLVRGGYNEQYF.

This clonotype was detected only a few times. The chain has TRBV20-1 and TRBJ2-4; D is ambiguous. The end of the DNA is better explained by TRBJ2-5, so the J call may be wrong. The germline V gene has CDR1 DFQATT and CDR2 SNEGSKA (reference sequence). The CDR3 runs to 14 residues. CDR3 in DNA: TGCAGTGCTAGTGGGTGGAGCGAAGTGGGGACCCAGTACTTC. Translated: CSASGWSEVGTQYF.

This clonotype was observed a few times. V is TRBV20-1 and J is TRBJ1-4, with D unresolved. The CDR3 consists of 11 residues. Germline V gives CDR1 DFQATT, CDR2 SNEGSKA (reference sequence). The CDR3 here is CSVPRGEKLFF. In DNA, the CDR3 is TGCAGCGTCCCCCGGGGTGAAAAACTGTTTTTT.

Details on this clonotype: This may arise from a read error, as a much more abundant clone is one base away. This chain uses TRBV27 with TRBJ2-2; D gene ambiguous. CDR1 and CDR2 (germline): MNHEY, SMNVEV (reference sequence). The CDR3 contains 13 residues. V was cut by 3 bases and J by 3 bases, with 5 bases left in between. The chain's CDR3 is CASSFSDTGELFF. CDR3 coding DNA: TGTGCCAGCAGTTTTTCCGACACCGGGGAGCTGTTTTTT.

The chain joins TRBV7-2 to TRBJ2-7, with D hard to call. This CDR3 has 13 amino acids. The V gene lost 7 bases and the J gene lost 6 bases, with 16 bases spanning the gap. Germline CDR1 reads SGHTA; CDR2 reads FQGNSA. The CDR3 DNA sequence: TGTGCCAGCACCCTAGGGTGCCCCTCCGAGCAGTACTTC. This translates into CASTLGCPSEQYF.

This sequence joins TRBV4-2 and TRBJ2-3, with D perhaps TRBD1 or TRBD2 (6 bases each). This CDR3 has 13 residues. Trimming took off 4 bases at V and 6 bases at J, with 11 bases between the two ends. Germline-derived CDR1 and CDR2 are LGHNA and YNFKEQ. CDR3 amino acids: CASSPGDWDTQYF. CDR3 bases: TGTGCCAGCAGCCCAGGGGACTGGGATACGCAGTATTTT.

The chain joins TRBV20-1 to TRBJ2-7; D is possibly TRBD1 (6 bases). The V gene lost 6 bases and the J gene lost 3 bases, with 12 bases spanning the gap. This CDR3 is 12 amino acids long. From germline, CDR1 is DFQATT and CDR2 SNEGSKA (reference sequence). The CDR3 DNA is TGCAGTGCCACGGTACAGGGCTACGAGCAGTACTTC. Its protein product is CSATVQGYEQYF.